This TCR beta chain was retrieved from a study of cytomegalovirus exposure and HLA in healthy donors. In the study overall: Among about 380 genotyped donors, approximately 80% fell in the Caucasian-associated ancestry cluster.

CDR1 MDHEN and CDR2 SYDVKM come from the germline V gene. This CDR3 is built from 15 residues. The V end was cut by 9 bases, the J end by 4 bases, with 19 bases between. The PCR had 60 Vbeta and 13 Jbeta primers. The assay was immunoSEQ multiplex PCR, and TCRdb's table has in-frame clones only and misses some. Of 130,000 to 150,000 clones listed, over 65% are singletons. Sequenced: PBMCs. The TCR was taken from a man aged 35 to 55 in good health and CMV-seropositive. The genes are TRBV28 and TRBJ2-1; TRBD2 might be the D (5 bases). This CDR3 is CASFTWTASYNEQFF. DNA of the CDR3: TGTGCCAGTTTCACCTGGACTGCAAGTTACAATGAGCAGTTCTTC.